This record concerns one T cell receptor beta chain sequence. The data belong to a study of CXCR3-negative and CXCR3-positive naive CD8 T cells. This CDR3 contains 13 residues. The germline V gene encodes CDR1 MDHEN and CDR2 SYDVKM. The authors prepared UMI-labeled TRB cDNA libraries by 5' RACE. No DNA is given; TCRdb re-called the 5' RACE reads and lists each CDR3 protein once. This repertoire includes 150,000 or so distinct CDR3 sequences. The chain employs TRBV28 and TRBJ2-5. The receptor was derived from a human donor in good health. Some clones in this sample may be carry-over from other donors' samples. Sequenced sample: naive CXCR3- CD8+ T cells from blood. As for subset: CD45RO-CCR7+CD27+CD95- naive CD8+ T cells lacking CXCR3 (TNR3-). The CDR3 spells CASTIKGWETQYF.